The clone carrying this TCR beta chain showed up just a few times. Its antigen is still unknown. The authors extracted at least 6 micrograms of total RNA per sample. The data originate from a study of blood T cells in healthy people across ages. There are 15 residues in the CDR3. Study conclusions and caveats: Per million T cells, TCR beta diversity dropped about linearly as age rose.

Through a sample-barcoded 5' primer and a J-beta primer mix, a second PCR was run for about 6 to 11 cycles. Via MiXCR, TCRdb re-called the 5' RACE reads, giving one row per CDR3 protein. This sample has 910,000 or so distinct CDR3 sequences; roughly half occur once, and the top ten carry 20% to 25%. The sample comprised blood. The chain recombines TRBV21-1 with TRBJ1-2; the table's D call, TRBD1, has no DNA check behind it. TRBV21-1 is described as a pseudogene. The sequence was obtained from an older woman in good health. CDR3 sequence: CASSRRQGANYGYTF. Written as DNA, the CDR3 is TGTGCCAGCAGCAGACGACAGGGGGCTAACTATGGCTACACCTTC.